This is a list of T cell receptor beta chains from one sample in a study of beta chain features in type 1 diabetes. Libraries were prepared by immunoSEQ multiplex PCR; TCRdb keeps only in-frame clonotypes and omits some of them. The sample records about 190,000 clones, roughly 8% being singletons. Sequencing was performed on central memory CD4+ T cells from blood. The receptors come from a man between 18 and 35 years old with type 1 diabetes. Each CDR3 is given with its conserved first and last residue. A D gene is named only where the DNA matches it firmly. Only part of the rows carry a size: once, few, many, or a class if the clone is expanded.

V gene: TRBV29-1
J gene: TRBJ2-7
D gene: TRBD1
clone size: -
CDR3 DNA: TGCAGCGTCCCCGGGACAGGGTCCTACGAGCAGTACTTC
CDR3 protein: CSVPGTGSYEQYF

V gene: TRBV11-2
J gene: TRBJ2-2
D gene: TRBD1
clone size: -
CDR3 DNA: TGTGCCAGCAGCCACCGGGGACAGGGTCCCACCGGGGAGCTGTTTTTT
CDR3 protein: CASSHRGQGPTGELFF

V gene: TRBV19
J gene: TRBJ1-5
D gene: TRBD1
clone size: few
CDR3 DNA: TGTGCCAGTCACTGGGGACAGGTTGATCAGCCCCAGCATTTT
CDR3 protein: CASHWGQVDQPQHF

V gene: TRBV28
J gene: TRBJ2-3
D gene: -
clone size: -
CDR3 DNA: TGTGCCAGCACCCCGGTCCTGTCTAGCACAGATACGCAGTATTTT
CDR3 protein: CASTPVLSSTDTQYF

V gene: TRBV6-6
J gene: TRBJ2-7
D gene: TRBD1
clone size: -
CDR3 DNA: TGTGCCAGCAGTGACTCGACCGGGACAGGGGGCTACGAGCAGTACTTC
CDR3 protein: CASSDSTGTGGYEQYF

V gene: TRBV11-2
J gene: TRBJ2-3
D gene: -
clone size: few
CDR3 DNA: TGTGCCAGCAGACTACTAGGTGGAGATACGCAGTATTTT
CDR3 protein: CASRLLGGDTQYF

V gene: TRBV4-3
J gene: TRBJ2-7
D gene: -
clone size: few
CDR3 DNA: TGCGCCAGCAGCCTTATCCCGGGGAGTCTACAGTACTTC
CDR3 protein: CASSLIPGSLQYF

V gene: TRBV9
J gene: TRBJ2-1
D gene: -
clone size: few
CDR3 DNA: TGTGCCAGCAGCGTGGATGTTTTTGGGAGTGAGCAGTTCTTC
CDR3 protein: CASSVDVFGSEQFF

V gene: TRBV18
J gene: TRBJ1-1
D gene: -
clone size: few
CDR3 DNA: TGTGCCAGCTCACCAAAACGCGGCACTGAAGCTTTCTTT
CDR3 protein: CASSPKRGTEAFF

V gene: TRBV11-2
J gene: TRBJ2-3
D gene: -
clone size: few
CDR3 DNA: TGTGCCAGCAGCTTAGACGGTAACACAGATACGCAGTATTTT
CDR3 protein: CASSLDGNTDTQYF

V gene: TRBV6-5
J gene: TRBJ1-6
D gene: TRBD1
clone size: -
CDR3 DNA: TGTGCCAGCAGTTACTTCGGGACAGGGGATTCACCCCTCCACTTT
CDR3 protein: CASSYFGTGDSPLHF

V gene: TRBV28
J gene: TRBJ2-7
D gene: TRBD2
clone size: once
CDR3 DNA: TGTGCCAGCAGTCCCCGGGGGGTTTTTAACTCCTACGAGCAGTACTTC
CDR3 protein: CASSPRGVFNSYEQYF

V gene: TRBV19
J gene: TRBJ2-5
D gene: TRBD1
clone size: few
CDR3 DNA: TGTGCCACGAGGGCAGGGGGTAAAGAGACCCAGTACTTC
CDR3 protein: CATRAGGKETQYF

V gene: TRBV7-2
J gene: TRBJ1-1
D gene: -
clone size: few
CDR3 DNA: TGTGCCAGCAGCTTAATACAAACTGAAGCTTTCTTT
CDR3 protein: CASSLIQTEAFF

V gene: TRBV19
J gene: TRBJ1-2
D gene: -
clone size: -
CDR3 DNA: TGTGCCAGTAGTACTCGACAGGTCTATGGCTACACCTTC
CDR3 protein: CASSTRQVYGYTF